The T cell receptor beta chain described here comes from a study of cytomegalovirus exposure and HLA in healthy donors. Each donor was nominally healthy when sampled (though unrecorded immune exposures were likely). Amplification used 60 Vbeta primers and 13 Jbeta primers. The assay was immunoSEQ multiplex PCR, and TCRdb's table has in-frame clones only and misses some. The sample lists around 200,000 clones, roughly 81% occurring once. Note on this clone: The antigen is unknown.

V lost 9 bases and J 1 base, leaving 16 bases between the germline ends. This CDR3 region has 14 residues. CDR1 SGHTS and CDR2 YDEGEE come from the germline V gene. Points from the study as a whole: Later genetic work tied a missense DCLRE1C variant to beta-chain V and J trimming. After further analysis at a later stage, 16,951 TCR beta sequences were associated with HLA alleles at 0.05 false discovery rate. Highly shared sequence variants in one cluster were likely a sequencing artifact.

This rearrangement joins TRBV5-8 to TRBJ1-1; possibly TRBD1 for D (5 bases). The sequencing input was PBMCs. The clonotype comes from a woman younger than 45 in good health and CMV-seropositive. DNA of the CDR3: TGTGCCACGACCGTTCAGGGTTCGAACACTGAAGCTTTCTTT. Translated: CATTVQGSNTEAFF. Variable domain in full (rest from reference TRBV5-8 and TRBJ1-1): EAGVTQSPTHLIKTRGQQATLRCSPISGHTSVYWYQQALGLGLQFLLWYDEGEERNRGNFPPRFSGRQFPNYSSELNVNALELEDSALYLCATTVQGSNTEAFFGQGTRLTVV.